The T cell receptor (beta chain) described here comes from a study of T-cell reconstitution after alpha-beta-depleted transplantation in children. Study observations and caveats: Newly produced T cells mostly accounted for T-cell counts and diversity one year post-transplant. For some patients, TCRbeta diversity was high at day 60 because of recipient T cells and thymic progenitors that survived. The study reportedly traced alpha-beta T cells about two months after transplant to several hundred expanded graft clones.

This clonotype was seen a few times. What it binds is unknown. V shed 4 bases and J shed 3 bases, with 13 bases lying between them. Germline V gene data show CDR1 as SEHNR and CDR2 as FQNEAQ (reference sequence). The CDR3 runs 14 residues. Molecular barcoding with unique molecular identifiers was used for the TCRbeta library. TCRdb passed the PCR reads through MiXCR, listing each CDR3 protein once. The profile shows about a million distinct CDR3 sequences, about 29% of them singletons. The source is a boy in the first two years of life who had a stem cell transplant for SCID, so the T cells may come from the graft donor. V gene TRBV7-9 combines with J gene TRBJ2-7; weak D call: TRBD1 (6 bases). The sample was PBMCs, mostly from graft donor cells, taken 360 days after TCRalphabeta/CD19-depleted stem cell transplant. The CDR3 nucleotides are TGTGCCAGCAGCTCCGGGACACCCAACTACGAGCAGTACTTC. The encoded protein is CASSSGTPNYEQYF.